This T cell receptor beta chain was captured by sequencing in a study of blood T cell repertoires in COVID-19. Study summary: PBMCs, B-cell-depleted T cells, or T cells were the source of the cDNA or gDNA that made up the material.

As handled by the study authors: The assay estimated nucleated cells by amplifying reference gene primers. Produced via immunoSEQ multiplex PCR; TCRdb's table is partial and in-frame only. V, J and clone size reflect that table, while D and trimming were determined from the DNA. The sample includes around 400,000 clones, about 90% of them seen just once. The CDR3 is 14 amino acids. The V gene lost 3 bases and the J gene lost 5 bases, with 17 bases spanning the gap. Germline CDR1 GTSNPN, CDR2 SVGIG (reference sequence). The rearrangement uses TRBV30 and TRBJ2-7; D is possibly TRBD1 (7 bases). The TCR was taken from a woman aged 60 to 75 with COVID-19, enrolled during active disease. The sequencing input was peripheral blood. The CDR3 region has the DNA TGTGCCTGGAGAGACAGGGAGGTTAAAAACGAGCAGTACTTC. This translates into CAWRDREVKNEQYF.